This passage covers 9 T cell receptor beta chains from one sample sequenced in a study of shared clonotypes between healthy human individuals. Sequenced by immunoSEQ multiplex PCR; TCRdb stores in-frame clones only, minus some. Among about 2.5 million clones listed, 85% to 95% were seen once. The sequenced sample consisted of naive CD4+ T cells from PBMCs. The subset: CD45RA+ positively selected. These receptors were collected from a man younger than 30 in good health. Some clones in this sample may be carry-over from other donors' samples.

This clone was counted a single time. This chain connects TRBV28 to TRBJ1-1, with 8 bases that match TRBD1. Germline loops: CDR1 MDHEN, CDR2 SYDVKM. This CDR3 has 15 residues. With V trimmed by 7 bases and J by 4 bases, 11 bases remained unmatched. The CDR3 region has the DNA TGTGCCAGCACCACCACCCCGCAGGGGGCCACTGAAGCTTTCTTT. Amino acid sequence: CASTTTPQGATEAFF.

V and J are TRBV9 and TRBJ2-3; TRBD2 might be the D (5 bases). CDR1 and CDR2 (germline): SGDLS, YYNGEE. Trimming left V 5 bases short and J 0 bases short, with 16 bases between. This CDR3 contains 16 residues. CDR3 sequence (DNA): TGTGCCAGCAGTTTTGGAGGACGTGCTAGCACAGATACGCAGTATTTT. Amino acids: CASSFGGRASTDTQYF.

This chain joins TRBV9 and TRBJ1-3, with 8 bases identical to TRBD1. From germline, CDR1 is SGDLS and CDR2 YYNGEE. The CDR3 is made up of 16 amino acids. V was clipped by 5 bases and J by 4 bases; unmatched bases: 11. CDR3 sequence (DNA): TGTGCCAGCAGACCCGACACGACAGGGGACGGAAACACCATATATTTT. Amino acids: CASRPDTTGDGNTIYF.

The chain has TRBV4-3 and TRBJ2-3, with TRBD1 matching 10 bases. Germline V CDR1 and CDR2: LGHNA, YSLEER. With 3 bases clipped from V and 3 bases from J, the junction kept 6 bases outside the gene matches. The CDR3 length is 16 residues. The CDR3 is CASSQRTGGRTDTQYF. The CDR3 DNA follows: TGCGCCAGCAGCCAGAGGACAGGGGGGCGGACAGATACGCAGTATTTT.

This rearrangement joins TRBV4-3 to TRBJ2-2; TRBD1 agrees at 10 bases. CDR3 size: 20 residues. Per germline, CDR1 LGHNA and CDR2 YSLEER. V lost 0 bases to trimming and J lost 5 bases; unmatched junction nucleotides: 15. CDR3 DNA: TGCGCCAGCAGCCAAGACCTATCGACAGGGGGCTTCCCTGGGACCGGGGAGCTGTTTTTT. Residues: CASSQDLSTGGFPGTGELFF.

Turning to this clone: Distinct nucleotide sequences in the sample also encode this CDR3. CDR3 coding DNA: TGTGCCAGCTCACCATCCTCCTACAATGAGCAGTTCTTC. Translation: CASSPSSYNEQFF. V is TRBV18 and J is TRBJ2-1; D not resolved. With 2 bases removed from V and 0 bases from J, the gap between germline ends came to 2 bases. CDR3 length: 13 residues. The V gene's germline CDR1 is KGHSH and CDR2 LQKENI. Looking up the rest from reference TRBV18 and TRBJ2-1 gives the full variable domain: NAGVMQNPRHLVRRRGQEARLRCSPMKGHSHVYWYRQLPEEGLKFMVYLQKENIIDESGMPKERFSAEFPKEGPSILRIQQVVRGDSAAYFCASSPSSYNEQFFGPGTRLTVL.

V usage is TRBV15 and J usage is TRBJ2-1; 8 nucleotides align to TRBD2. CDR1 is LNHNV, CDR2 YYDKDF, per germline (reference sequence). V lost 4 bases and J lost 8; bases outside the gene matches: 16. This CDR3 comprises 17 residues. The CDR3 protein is CATSISAGAGLVDEQFF. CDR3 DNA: TGTGCCACCAGCATATCAGCGGGAGCCGGGCTGGTCGATGAGCAGTTCTTC.

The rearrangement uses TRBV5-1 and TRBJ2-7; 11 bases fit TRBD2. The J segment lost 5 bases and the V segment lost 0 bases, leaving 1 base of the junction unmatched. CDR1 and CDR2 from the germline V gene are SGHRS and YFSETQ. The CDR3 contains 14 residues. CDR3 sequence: CASSLELAGDEQYF. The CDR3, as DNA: TGCGCCAGCAGCTTGGAACTAGCGGGAGACGAGCAGTACTTC. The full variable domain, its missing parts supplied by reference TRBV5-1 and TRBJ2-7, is KAGVTQTPRYLIKTRGQQVTLSCSPISGHRSVSWYQQTPGQGLQFLFEYFSETQRNKGNFPGRFSGRQFSNSRSEMNVSTLELGDSALYLCASSLELAGDEQYFGPGTRLTVT.

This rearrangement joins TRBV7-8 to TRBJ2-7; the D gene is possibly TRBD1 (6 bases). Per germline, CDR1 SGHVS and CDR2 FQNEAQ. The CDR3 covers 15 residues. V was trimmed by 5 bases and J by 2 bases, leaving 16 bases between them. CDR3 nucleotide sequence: TGTGCCAGCAGCCCGAAGAGACAGGACCCCTACGAGCAGTACTTC. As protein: CASSPKRQDPYEQYF.